The clone carrying this T cell receptor (beta chain) was observed once. The antigen is not known. This specimen belongs to a study of CD8+ T cells in alopecia areata. Study-wide findings and caveats: How baseline CD8+ expansion relates to response remains uncertain (there was one nonresponder).

Treatment indicated: oral pan-JAK inhibitor, 5-10 mg twice daily. RNA, once extracted, was reverse transcribed into cDNA for use as the sequencing template. TCRdb keeps only in-frame clones here, not all; method: immunoSEQ multiplex PCR. The table includes 150,000 to 200,000 clones, roughly 70% detected once. V was cut by 3 bases and J by 4 bases, with 13 bases left in between. Germline V gene data show CDR1 as LGHNA and CDR2 as YSLEER. This CDR3 has 16 amino acids. The sequence was obtained from a human donor with alopecia areata. Specimen: CD4+ T cells sorted from blood, collected at approximately week 50, from a patient treated with tofacitinib. This rearrangement joins TRBV4-3 to TRBJ2-6; tentatively, D is TRBD2 (6 bases). The DNA of the CDR3 is TGCGCCAGCAGCCAGGGCCCTCTAGCGGGGGCCAACGTCCTGACTTTC. This encodes CASSQGPLAGANVLTF.